This TCR beta chain was sequenced in a study of T cells after yellow fever vaccination. The wider study: The fractions with low cell numbers were processed using SMART-Seq v4 Ultra Low Input. Study-level findings and limits: FACS-sorted repertoires might harbor abundant contaminating clonotypes from the bulk population. By day 5 rather than day 15, the secondary response had peaked, though it was weaker.

Template switching by 5'RACE produced TCR cDNA, adding a universal primer site and UMIs. TCRdb itself ran the 5' RACE reads through MiXCR, one entry per CDR3 protein. The repertoire includes fewer than 100,000 distinct CDR3 sequences, over 8% of them detected once, and roughly 17% sits in the top ten. In its sample, this clonotype was seen once. The V gene lost 3 bases and the J gene lost 4 bases, with 12 bases spanning the gap. The germline gives CDR1 SQVTM, CDR2 ANQGSEA. The CDR3 runs to 14 residues. The receptor's source is a man aged 18 to 29 who received the YFV17D yellow fever vaccine. This sequence joins TRBV29-1 and TRBJ2-2, with unresolved D. The material sequenced was CD8+ T cells not binding an NS4B(214-222) dextramer, sorted from PBMCs, taken more than 14 days after the first yellow fever vaccination. The CDR3 sequence: CSVEAERFTGELFF. The CDR3, as DNA: TGCAGCGTTGAGGCGGAAAGATTCACCGGGGAGCTGTTTTTT.